This TCR beta chain appears in the sequencing data of a study of tumor and adjacent non-tumor tissue in lung cancer. General study results and limits: Higher tumor TCR diversity was associated with shorter survival. Tumor tissue had significantly higher TCR diversity than normal lung. Normal lung showed higher cumulative top 100 clone frequency than tumor.

The library came from three nested PCR rounds adapted from ARM-PCR protocols. Each CDR3 protein is one row after TCRdb ran MiXCR on the multiplex PCR reads. The table shows 60,000 to 100,000 distinct CDR3 sequences, with around 76% occurring only once. The CDR3 runs 14 residues. CDR1 and CDR2 from the germline V gene are LGHNT and FRNRAP. Trimming removed 7 bases from V and 8 bases from J, with 18 bases in between. On this clonotype: What it binds is not known. No conserved phenylalanine or tryptophan ends this CDR3, so it is likely a read error.

The template was RNA from unsorted bulk tissue. More than 3 cm separated this lung sample from the edge of the tumor. The sequenced material came from distant non-tumor lung tissue. The receptor's source is a man in his 70s with non-small cell lung cancer. This chain uses TRBV12-5 with TRBJ1-5; D gene uncertain. CDR3 sequence reads: CASDLTAGSKPQHI. CDR3 sequence (DNA): TGTGCTAGTGACCTTACCGCTGGCAGTAAGCCCCAGCATATT.